These 6 T cell receptor beta chains were sequenced from one sample in a study of blood T cells in healthy people across ages (dated by TCRdb to 2014 to 2015). Receptors were amplified or captured by 5' RACE. The sample was run on an Illumina HiSeq 2500. The second PCR ran for roughly 7 to 11 cycles and used a J-beta primer mix along with a sample-barcoded 5' primer. The public reads were quality trimmed at Q25 with fastp and then assembled into clones with MiXCR by TCRdb, keeping productive beta chains. Identical CDR3 protein sequences are pooled into one entry, listed with their most common genes and DNA. Here the sample has around 1,000,000 distinct CDR3 sequences; approximately 25% occur a single time. Around 0.75% of the sample is taken by the ten largest. This sample also belongs to another study, concerning T cells of mothers and their children.

Sequences were obtained from blood. The source of these receptors is a girl aged 2-10 years in good health.

This clonotype was recorded once. This chain joins TRBV5-1 and TRBJ2-5, with 7 positions matching TRBD1. Losses at the gene ends were 5 bases for V and 4 bases for J; bases not matched to a gene: 14. CDR1 SGHRS and CDR2 YFSETQ come from the germline V gene. This CDR3 is built from 16 residues. Here the CDR3 DNA reads TGCGCCAGCAGTCAGAAGGGGGCCAGGGCGTTAGAGACCCAGTACTTC. Translated, it gives CASSQKGARALETQYF.

V usage is TRBV7-9 and J usage is TRBJ2-5; TRBD2 agrees at 8 bases. The CDR3 has 16 amino acids. Losses at the gene ends were 4 bases for V and 0 bases for J; bases not matched to a gene: 7. Germline CDR1 is SEHNR and CDR2 is FQNEAQ (reference sequence). The CDR3, as DNA: TGTGCCAGCAGCTCTCAGCGGGGGCCGTACCAAGAGACCCAGTACTTC. It encodes CASSSQRGPYQETQYF.

Only a few counts were recorded for this clonotype. The rearrangement uses TRBV29-1 and TRBJ2-1, with unresolved D. CDR1 is SQVTM and CDR2 is ANQGSEA in the germline V gene. This CDR3 region has 12 residues. V lost 4 bases and J 2 bases, leaving 6 bases between the germline ends. The CDR3 is CSVVRAYNEQFF. The DNA of the CDR3 is TGCAGCGTTGTAAGAGCCTACAATGAGCAGTTCTTC.

V is TRBV5-1 and J is TRBJ2-5, with D tentatively TRBD1 or TRBD2 (5 bases each). Per germline, CDR1 SGHRS and CDR2 YFSETQ. V lost 2 bases to trimming and J lost 5 bases, with 13 bases between them. CDR3 length equals 14 residues. CDR3 residues: CASSFGTPAETQYF. The CDR3 nucleotides read TGCGCCAGCAGCTTCGGGACCCCTGCGGAGACCCAGTACTTC.

This clonotype was detected a few times. This CDR3 is missing its conserved last phenylalanine or tryptophan, likely due to a read error. The CDR3 loop is CASSLPGGIQYL. In nucleotides, the CDR3 is TGTGCCAGCAGTCTCCCAGGAGGCATTCAGTACCTC. This chain connects TRBV12-3 or TRBV12-4 to TRBJ2-4; possibly TRBD2 for D (5 bases). The CDR3 has 12 amino acids. Between the trimmed V and J ends, which lost 5 bases and 9 bases, there was a span of 11 bases.

J is TRBJ1-2 and V is TRBV29-1, with D unclear. CDR3 size: 14 residues. The ends were cut back, 4 bases at V and 0 bases at J, with 12 bases in the middle. Germline V gives CDR1 SQVTM, CDR2 ANQGSEA. The DNA of the CDR3 is TGCAGCGTTGGTGAGGCCCAGACTAACTATGGCTACACCTTC. The encoded protein is CSVGEAQTNYGYTF.